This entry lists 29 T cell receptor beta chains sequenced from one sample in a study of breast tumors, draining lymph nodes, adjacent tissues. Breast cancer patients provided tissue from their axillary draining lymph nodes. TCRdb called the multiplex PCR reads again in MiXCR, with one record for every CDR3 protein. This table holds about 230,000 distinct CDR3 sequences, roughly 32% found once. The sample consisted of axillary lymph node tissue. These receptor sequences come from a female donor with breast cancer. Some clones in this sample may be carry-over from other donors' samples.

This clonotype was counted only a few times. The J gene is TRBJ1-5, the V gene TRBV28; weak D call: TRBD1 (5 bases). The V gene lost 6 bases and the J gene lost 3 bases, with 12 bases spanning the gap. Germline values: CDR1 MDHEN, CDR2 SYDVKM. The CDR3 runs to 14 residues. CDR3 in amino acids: CASSLRQNNQPQHF. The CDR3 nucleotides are TGTGCCAGCAGCTTACGACAGAACAATCAGCCCCAGCATTTT.

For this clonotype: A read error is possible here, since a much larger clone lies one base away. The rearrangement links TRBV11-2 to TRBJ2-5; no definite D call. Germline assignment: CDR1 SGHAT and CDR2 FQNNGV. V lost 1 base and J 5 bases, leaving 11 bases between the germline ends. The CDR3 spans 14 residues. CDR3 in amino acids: CASSLGSSPETQYF. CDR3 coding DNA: TGTGCCAGCAGCTTAGGCAGCAGCCCGGAGACCCAGTACTTC.

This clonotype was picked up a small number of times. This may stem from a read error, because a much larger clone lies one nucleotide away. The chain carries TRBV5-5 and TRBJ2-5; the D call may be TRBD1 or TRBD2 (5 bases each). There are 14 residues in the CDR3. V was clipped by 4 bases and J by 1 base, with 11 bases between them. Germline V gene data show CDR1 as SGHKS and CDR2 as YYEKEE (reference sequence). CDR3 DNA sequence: TGTGCCAGCAGCCCGAGGGGCCCCCAAGAGACCCAGTACTTC. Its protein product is CASSPRGPQETQYF.

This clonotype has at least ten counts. Here the CDR3 reads CASSTRTSGRSHEQFF. CDR3 DNA: TGTGCCAGTAGTACCCGGACTAGCGGCCGTAGCCATGAGCAGTTCTTC. The gene calls are TRBV19 and TRBJ2-1; 10 bases map to TRBD2. The J segment lost 8 bases and the V segment lost 4 bases, leaving 11 bases of the junction unmatched. Germline values: CDR1 LNHDA, CDR2 SQIVND (reference sequence). This CDR3 is 16 amino acids long.

The CDR3 nucleotides read TGCAGTGCTAGCGGGGAACATACTAAGTACTTC. This gives the protein CSASGEHTKYF. The chain is built from TRBV29-1 and TRBJ2-7; TRBD2 aligns across 9 bases. The germline CDR1 and CDR2 sequences are SQVTM and ANQGSEA. The CDR3 is 11 residues long.

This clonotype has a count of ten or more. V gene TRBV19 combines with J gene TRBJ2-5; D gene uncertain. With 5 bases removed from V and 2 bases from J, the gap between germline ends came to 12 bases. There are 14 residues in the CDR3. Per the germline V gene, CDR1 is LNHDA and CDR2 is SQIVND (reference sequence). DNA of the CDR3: TGTGCCAGTAGTCCGACCCGGAATCAAGAGACCCAGTACTTC. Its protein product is CASSPTRNQETQYF.

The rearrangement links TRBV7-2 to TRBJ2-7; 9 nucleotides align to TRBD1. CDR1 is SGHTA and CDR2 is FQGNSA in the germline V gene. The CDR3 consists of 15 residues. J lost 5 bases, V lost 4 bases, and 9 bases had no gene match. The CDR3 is CASSSSGTGKDEQYF. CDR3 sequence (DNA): TGTGCCAGCAGCTCCTCCGGGACAGGGAAGGACGAGCAGTACTTC. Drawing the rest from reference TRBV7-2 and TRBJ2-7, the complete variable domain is GAGVSQSPSNKVTEKGKDVELRCDPISGHTALYWYRQSLGQGLEFLIYFQGNSAPDKSGLPSDRFSAERTGGSVSTLTIQRTQQEDSAVYLCASSSSGTGKDEQYFGPGTRLTVT.

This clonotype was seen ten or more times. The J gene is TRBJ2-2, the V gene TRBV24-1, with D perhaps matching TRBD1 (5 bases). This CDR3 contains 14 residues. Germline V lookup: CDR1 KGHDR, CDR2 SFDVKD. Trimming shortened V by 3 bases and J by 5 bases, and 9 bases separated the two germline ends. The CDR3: CATSDLQGTGELFF. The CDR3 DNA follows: TGTGCCACCAGTGATCTTCAGGGAACCGGGGAGCTGTTTTTT.

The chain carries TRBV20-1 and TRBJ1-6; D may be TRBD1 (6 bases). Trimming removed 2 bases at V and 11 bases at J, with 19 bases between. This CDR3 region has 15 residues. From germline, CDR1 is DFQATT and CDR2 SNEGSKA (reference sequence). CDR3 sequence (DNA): TGCAGTGCTAGATGGGGGCTCCTGTTGACTCCACCCCTCCACTTT. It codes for CSARWGLLLTPPLHF.

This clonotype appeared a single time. CDR3 loop: CSAREGRASRFEEQYF. As DNA, the CDR3 is TGCAGTGCTAGAGAGGGTCGGGCTAGTCGGTTTGAGGAGCAGTACTTC. This sequence joins TRBV20-1 and TRBJ2-7, with no clear D. Trimming cost V 0 bases and J 7 bases, with 22 bases left between them. The germline V gene has CDR1 DFQATT and CDR2 SNEGSKA (reference sequence). The CDR3 is 16 amino acids.

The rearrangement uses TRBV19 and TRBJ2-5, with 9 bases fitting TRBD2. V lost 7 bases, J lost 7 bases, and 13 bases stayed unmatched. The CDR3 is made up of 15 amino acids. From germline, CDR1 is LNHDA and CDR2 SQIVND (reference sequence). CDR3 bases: TGTGCCAGTAAAGATGCGGCCGGAGCGGGGGGGACCCAGTACTTC. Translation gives CASKDAAGAGGTQYF. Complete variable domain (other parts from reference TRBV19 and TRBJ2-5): DGGITQSPKYLFRKEGQNVTLSCEQNLNHDAMYWYRQDPGQGLRLIYYSQIVNDFQKGDIAEGYSVSREKKESFPLTVTSAQKNPTAFYLCASKDAAGAGGTQYFGPGTRLLVL.

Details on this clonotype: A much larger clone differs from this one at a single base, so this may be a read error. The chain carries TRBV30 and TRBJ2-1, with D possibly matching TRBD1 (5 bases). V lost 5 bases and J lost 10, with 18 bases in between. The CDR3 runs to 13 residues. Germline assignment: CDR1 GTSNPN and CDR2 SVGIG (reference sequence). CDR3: CAWGAGRAREQFF. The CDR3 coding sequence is TGTGCCTGGGGTGCAGGCAGGGCCAGGGAGCAGTTCTTC.

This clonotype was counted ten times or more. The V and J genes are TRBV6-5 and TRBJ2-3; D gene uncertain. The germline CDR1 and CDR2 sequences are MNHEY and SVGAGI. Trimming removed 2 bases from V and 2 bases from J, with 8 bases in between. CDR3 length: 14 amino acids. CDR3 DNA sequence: TGTGCCAGCAGTTACGGGCTCGCCACAGATACGCAGTATTTT. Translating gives CASSYGLATDTQYF.

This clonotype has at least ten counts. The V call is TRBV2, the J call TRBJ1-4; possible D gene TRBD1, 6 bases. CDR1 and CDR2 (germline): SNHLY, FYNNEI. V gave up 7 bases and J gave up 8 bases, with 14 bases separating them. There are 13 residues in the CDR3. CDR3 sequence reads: CASTGDGGEKLFF. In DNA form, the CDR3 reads TGTGCCAGCACAGGGGACGGGGGCGAAAAACTGTTTTTT.

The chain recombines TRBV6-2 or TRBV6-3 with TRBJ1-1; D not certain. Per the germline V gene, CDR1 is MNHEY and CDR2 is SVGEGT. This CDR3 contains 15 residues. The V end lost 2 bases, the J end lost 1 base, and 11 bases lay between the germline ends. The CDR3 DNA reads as TGTGCCAGCAGTTACGGAGACTACGGGAACACTGAAGCTTTCTTT. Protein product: CASSYGDYGNTEAFF.

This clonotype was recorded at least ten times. The CDR3 DNA sequence: TGTGCCAGCAGTTACTCGAATGGTCCTACGAACGAAAAACTGTTTTTT. It is translated as CASSYSNGPTNEKLFF. This chain links TRBV6-5 with TRBJ1-4; no clear D gene. The V and J ends lost 0 bases and 8 bases respectively, with 16 bases between them. The CDR3 sequence is 16 residues long. From germline, CDR1 is MNHEY and CDR2 SVGAGI.

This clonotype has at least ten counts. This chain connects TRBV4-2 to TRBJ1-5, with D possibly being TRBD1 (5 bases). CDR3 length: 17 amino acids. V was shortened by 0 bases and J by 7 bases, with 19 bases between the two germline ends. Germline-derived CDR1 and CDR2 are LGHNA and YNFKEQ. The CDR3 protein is CASSQDRVGTLFQPQHF. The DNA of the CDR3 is TGTGCCAGCAGCCAAGATAGAGTAGGGACTCTGTTCCAGCCCCAGCATTTT.

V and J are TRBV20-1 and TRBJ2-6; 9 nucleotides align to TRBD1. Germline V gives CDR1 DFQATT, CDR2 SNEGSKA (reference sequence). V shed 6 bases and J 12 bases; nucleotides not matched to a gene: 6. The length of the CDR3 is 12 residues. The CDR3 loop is CSAPDRGTVLTF. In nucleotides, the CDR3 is TGCAGTGCCCCGGACAGGGGTACCGTCCTGACTTTC.

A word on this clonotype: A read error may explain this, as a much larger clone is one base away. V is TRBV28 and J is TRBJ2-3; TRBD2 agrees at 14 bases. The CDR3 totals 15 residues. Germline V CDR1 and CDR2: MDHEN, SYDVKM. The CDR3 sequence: CAISLRLAGGYTQYF. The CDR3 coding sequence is TGTGCCATCAGTTTAAGACTAGCGGGAGGGTATACGCAGTATTTT.

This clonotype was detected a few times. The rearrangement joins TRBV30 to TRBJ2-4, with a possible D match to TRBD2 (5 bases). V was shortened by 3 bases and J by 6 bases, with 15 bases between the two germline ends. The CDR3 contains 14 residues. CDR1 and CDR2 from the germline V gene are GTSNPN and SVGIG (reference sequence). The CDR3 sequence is CAWSGSSAGNIQYF. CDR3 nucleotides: TGTGCCTGGAGCGGTAGTAGCGCGGGAAACATTCAGTACTTC.

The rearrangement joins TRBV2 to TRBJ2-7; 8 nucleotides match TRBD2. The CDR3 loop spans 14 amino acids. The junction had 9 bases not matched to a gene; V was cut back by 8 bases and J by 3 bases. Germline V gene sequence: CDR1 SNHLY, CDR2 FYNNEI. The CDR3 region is CASRRSGGRYEQYF. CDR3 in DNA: TGTGCCAGCCGGAGGAGCGGGGGACGCTACGAGCAGTACTTC.

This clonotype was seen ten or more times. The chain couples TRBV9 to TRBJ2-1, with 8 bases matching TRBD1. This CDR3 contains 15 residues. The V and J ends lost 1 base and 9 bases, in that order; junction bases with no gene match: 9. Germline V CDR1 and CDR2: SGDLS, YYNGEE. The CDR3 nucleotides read TGTGCCAGCAGCGTATTAAGGACAGGGATGGGTGAGCAGTTCTTC. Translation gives CASSVLRTGMGEQFF.

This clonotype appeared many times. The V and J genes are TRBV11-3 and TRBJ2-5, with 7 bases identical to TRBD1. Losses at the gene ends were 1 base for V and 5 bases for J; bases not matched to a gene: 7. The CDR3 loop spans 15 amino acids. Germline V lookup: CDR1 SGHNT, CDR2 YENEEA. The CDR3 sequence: CASSLGQGSSETQYF. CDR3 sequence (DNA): TGTGCCAGCAGCTTAGGACAGGGTTCCTCGGAGACCCAGTACTTC.

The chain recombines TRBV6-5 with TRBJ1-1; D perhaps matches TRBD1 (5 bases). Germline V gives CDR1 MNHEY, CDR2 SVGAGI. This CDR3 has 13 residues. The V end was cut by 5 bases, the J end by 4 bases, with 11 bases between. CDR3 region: CASSRGRSTEAFF. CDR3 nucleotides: TGTGCCAGCAGTAGGGGACGGAGCACTGAAGCTTTCTTT.

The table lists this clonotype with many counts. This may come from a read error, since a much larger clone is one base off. CDR3 sequence reads: CASRLLSSGANVLPF. Here the CDR3 DNA reads TGTGCCAGCAGACTCCTGAGCTCTGGGGCCAACGTCCTGCCTTTC. The chain is built from TRBV7-9 and TRBJ2-6; possible D gene TRBD1, 5 bases. The length of the CDR3 is 15 residues. The germline CDR1 and CDR2 sequences are SEHNR and FQNEAQ (reference sequence).

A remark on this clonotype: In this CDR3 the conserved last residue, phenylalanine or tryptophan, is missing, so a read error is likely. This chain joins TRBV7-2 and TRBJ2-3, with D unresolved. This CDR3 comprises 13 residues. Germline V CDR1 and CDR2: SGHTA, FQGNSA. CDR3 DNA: TGTGCCAGCAGCCCGCTGATGTCAGACACGCAGTATTCT. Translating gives CASSPLMSDTQYS.

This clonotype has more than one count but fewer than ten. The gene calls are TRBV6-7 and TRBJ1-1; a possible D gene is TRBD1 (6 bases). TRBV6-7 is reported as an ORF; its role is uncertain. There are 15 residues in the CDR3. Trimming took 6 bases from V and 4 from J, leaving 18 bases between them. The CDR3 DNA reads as TGTGCCAGCAGAAAACAGGGAACCGTACGCACTGAAGCTTTCTTT. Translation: CASRKQGTVRTEAFF.

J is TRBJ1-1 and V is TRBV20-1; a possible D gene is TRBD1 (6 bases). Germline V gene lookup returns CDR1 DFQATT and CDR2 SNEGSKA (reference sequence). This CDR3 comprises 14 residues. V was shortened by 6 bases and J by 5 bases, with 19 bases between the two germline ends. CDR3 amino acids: CSADSSGEGTEAFF. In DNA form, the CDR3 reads TGCAGTGCCGATTCGTCAGGGGAGGGGACTGAAGCTTTCTTT.

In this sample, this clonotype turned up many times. The CDR3 region is CASSLAPSGGGETQYF. The DNA of the CDR3 is TGTGCCAGCAGCTTAGCCCCTAGCGGAGGGGGGGAGACCCAGTACTTC. The chain couples TRBV7-2 to TRBJ2-5; the D gene is possibly TRBD2 (7 bases). CDR1 SGHTA and CDR2 FQGNSA come from the germline V gene. Trimming removed 0 bases from V and 5 bases from J, with 16 bases in between. CDR3 length: 16 residues.